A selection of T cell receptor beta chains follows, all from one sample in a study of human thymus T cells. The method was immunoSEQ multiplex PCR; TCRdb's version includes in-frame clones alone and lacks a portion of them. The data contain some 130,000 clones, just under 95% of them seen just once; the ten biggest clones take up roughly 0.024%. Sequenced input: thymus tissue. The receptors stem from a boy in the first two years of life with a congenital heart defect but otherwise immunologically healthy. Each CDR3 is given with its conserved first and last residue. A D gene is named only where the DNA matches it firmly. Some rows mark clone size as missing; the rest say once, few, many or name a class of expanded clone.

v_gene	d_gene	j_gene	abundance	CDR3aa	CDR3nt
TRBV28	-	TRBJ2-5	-	CASSDAIRGGSGETQYF	TGTGCCAGCAGTGATGCTATCAGGGGGGGATCAGGAGAGACCCAGTACTTC
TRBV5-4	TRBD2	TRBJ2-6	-	CASTRPTSGHSGANVLTF	TGTGCCAGCACCAGACCGACTAGCGGGCACTCTGGGGCCAACGTCCTGACTTTC
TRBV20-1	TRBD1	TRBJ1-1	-	CSASTGGAAFF	TGCAGTGCTAGTACAGGGGGCGCAGCTTTCTTT
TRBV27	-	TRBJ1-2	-	CASSLSLKGWNYGYTF	TGTGCCAGCAGTTTATCCCTCAAGGGATGGAACTATGGCTACACCTTC
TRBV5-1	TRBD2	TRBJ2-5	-	CASSLLTSGAEPQETQYF	TGCGCCAGCAGCTTATTGACTAGCGGGGCCGAGCCTCAAGAGACCCAGTACTTC
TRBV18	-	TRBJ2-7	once	CASSSQPKASYEQYF	TGTGCCAGCTCATCACAGCCAAAGGCCTCCTACGAGCAGTACTTC
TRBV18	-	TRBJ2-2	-	CASSPNREVFGRRGDTGELFF	TGTGCCAGCTCACCAAACAGGGAGGTGTTCGGACGCCGAGGTGATACCGGGGAGCTGTTTTTT
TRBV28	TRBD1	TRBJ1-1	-	CASRPPYRGGGTEAFF	TGTGCCAGCAGACCTCCCTACAGGGGCGGCGGCACTGAAGCTTTCTTT
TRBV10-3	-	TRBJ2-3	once	CAISGTQYF	TGTGCCATCTCCGGTACGCAGTATTTT
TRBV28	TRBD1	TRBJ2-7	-	CASSFYGTAYEQYF	TGTGCCAGCAGTTTTTACGGGACAGCATACGAGCAGTACTTC
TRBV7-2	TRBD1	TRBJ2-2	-	CASSFLQGENTGELFF	TGTGCCAGCAGCTTCCTCCAGGGGGAGAACACCGGGGAGCTGTTTTTT
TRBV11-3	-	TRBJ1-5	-	CASSLLARSSNQPQHF	TGTGCCAGCAGCTTACTTGCACGGTCCAGCAATCAGCCCCAGCATTTT
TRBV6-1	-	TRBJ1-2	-	CASSPTVNYGYTF	TGTGCCAGCAGCCCGACAGTTAACTATGGCTACACCTTC
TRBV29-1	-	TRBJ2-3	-	CSVGWVFTDTQYF	TGCAGCGTCGGATGGGTTTTCACAGATACGCAGTATTTT
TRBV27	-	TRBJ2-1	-	CASSSHGPVNNEQFF	TGTGCCAGCAGCTCACACGGACCCGTTAACAATGAGCAGTTCTTC
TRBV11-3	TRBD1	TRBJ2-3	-	CASSSGGGNTQYF	TGTGCCAGCAGCTCAGGGGGCGGAAATACGCAGTATTTT
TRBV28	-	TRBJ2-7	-	CASSYLGEQYF	TGTGCCAGCAGTTACCTCGGCGAGCAGTACTTC
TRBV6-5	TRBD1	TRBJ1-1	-	CASRGQGAVAFF	TGTGCCAGCAGGGGACAGGGGGCGGTGGCTTTCTTT
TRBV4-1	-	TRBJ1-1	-	CASSQDLGGDTEAFF	TGCGCCAGCAGCCAAGACCTCGGTGGAGACACTGAAGCTTTCTTT
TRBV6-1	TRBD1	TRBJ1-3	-	CASGRGTGGENTIYF	TGTGCCAGCGGCCGAGGGACAGGGGGAGAAAACACCATATATTTT
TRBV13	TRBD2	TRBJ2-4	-	CASSSFLAGGRKNIQYF	TGTGCCAGCAGCTCGTTTCTAGCGGGGGGGCGTAAAAACATTCAGTACTTC
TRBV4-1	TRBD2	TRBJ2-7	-	CASSQETSGGAYEQYF	TGCGCCAGCAGCCAAGAAACTAGCGGGGGTGCTTACGAGCAGTACTTC
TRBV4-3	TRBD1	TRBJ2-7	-	CASSPGQGSSYEQYF	TGCGCCAGCAGCCCAGGACAGGGATCTTCCTACGAGCAGTACTTC
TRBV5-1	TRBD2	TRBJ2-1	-	CASSLDRGGLNEQFF	TGCGCCAGCAGCTTGGACCGGGGAGGGCTCAATGAGCAGTTCTTC
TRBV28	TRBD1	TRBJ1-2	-	CASNLNRDRGDGYTF	TGTGCCAGCAATCTTAACCGGGACAGGGGCGATGGCTACACCTTC
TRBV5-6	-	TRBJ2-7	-	CASSLRPGPYEQYF	TGTGCCAGCAGCTTGAGGCCAGGACCCTACGAGCAGTACTTC
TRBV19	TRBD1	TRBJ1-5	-	CASSINGGTGSNQPQHF	TGTGCCAGTAGTATTAATGGAGGGACAGGTAGCAATCAGCCCCAGCATTTT
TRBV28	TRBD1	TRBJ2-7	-	CASSLKDRAGEQYF	TGTGCCAGCAGTTTAAAGGACAGGGCAGGTGAGCAGTACTTC
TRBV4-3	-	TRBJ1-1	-	CASSQDERDTEAFF	TGCGCCAGCAGCCAAGATGAACGGGACACTGAAGCTTTCTTT
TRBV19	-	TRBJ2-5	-	CASSIGGSETQYF	TGTGCCAGTAGTATAGGCGGATCAGAGACCCAGTACTTC
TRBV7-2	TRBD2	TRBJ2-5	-	CASSHETSGDPGETQYF	TGTGCCAGCAGCCACGAGACTAGCGGGGACCCAGGGGAGACCCAGTACTTC
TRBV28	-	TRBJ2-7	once	CASMGGRYEQYF	TGTGCCAGCATGGGGGGGCGGTACGAGCAGTACTTC
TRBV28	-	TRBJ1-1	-	CASMRRTFENTEAFF	TGTGCCAGCATGCGGAGGACCTTTGAGAACACTGAAGCTTTCTTT
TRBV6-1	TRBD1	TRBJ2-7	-	CALDRGSNEQYF	TGTGCCCTGGACAGGGGATCGAACGAGCAGTACTTC
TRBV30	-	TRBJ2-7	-	CAWSGAREGCEQYF	TGTGCCTGGAGTGGTGCCAGGGAAGGTTGCGAGCAGTACTTC
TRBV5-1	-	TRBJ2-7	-	CASSLGWVGGPSYEQYF	TGCGCCAGCAGCTTGGGGTGGGTGGGGGGGCCGTCCTACGAGCAGTACTTC
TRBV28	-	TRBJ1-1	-	CASSFVGNTEAFF	TGTGCCAGCAGTTTTGTGGGAAACACTGAAGCTTTCTTT
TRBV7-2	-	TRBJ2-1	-	CASSLRVVNEQFF	TGTGCCAGCAGCCTCAGGGTTGTAAATGAGCAGTTCTTC
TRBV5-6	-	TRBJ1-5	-	CASSLSERPQPQHF	TGTGCCAGCAGCTTGTCAGAGCGACCTCAGCCCCAGCATTTT
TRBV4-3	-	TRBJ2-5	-	CASSQDPGGETQYF	TGCGCCAGCAGCCAAGACCCAGGCGGGGAGACCCAGTACTTC
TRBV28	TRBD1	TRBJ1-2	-	CATSQTQGARGYTF	TGTGCCACCTCGCAGACACAGGGGGCAAGAGGCTACACCTTC
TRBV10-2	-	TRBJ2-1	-	CAISDWRSSYEQFF	TGCGCCATTTCGGACTGGAGGTCAAGTTATGAGCAGTTCTTC
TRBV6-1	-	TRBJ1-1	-	CASSVTGRDTEAFF	TGTGCCAGCAGTGTTACAGGGCGGGACACTGAAGCTTTCTTT
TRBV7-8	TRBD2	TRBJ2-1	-	CASSYRSSGGVGFF	TGTGCCAGCAGCTACCGATCTAGCGGGGGGGTAGGGTTCTTC
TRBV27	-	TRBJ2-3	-	CASSPGRNPNTDTQYF	TGTGCCAGCAGTCCAGGACGGAACCCGAACACAGATACGCAGTATTTT
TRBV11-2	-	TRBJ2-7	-	CASSLLPANKGPYEQYF	TGTGCCAGCAGCTTACTCCCAGCGAATAAGGGCCCCTACGAGCAGTACTTC
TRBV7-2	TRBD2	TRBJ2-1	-	CASSPDSGGGNNEQFF	TGTGCCAGCAGCCCAGATAGCGGGGGGGGAAACAATGAGCAGTTCTTC
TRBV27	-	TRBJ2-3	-	CASSLFAGRSTDTQYF	TGTGCCAGCAGTCTCTTCGCCGGACGATCAACAGATACGCAGTATTTT
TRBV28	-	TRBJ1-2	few	CASNKYGYTF	TGTGCCAGCAATAAGTATGGCTACACCTTC
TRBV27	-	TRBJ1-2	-	CASSGLPGNYGYTF	TGTGCCAGCAGTGGGCTCCCTGGGAACTATGGCTACACCTTC
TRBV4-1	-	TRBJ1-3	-	CASSPFGRGSGNTIYF	TGCGCCAGCAGCCCCTTTGGTAGGGGCTCTGGAAACACCATATATTTT
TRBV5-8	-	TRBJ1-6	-	CASSAGESPLHF	TGTGCCAGCAGCGCAGGGGAGTCACCCCTCCACTTT
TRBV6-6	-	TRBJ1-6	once	CASRLGKENSPLHF	TGTGCCAGCAGGCTGGGTAAGGAAAATTCACCCCTCCACTTT
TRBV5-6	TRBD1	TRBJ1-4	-	CASSLPGQGYEKLFF	TGTGCCAGCAGCCTACCGGGACAGGGCTATGAAAAACTGTTTTTT
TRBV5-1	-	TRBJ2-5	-	CASSSKQETQYF	TGCGCCAGCAGCTCCAAACAAGAGACCCAGTACTTC
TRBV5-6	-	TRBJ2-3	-	CASSFKGNTQYF	TGTGCCAGCAGCTTTAAGGGAAATACGCAGTATTTT
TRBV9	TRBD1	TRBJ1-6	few	CASSTQDRGGSPLHF	TGTGCCAGCAGCACTCAGGACAGGGGGGGTTCACCCCTCCACTTT